This TCR beta chain was sequenced in a study of tumor-infiltrating lymphocytes in primary liver carcinoma. Study at large: Sample yields, roughly 3.5 to 7.13 million productive TCRbeta reads, were similar across the tissue types.

After removal of 10 bases from V and 10 bases from J, the junction contained 12 bases not matched to a gene. Germline assignment: CDR1 MDHEN and CDR2 SYDVKM. The CDR3 contains 14 residues. As regards this clonotype: Given a much more abundant clone one base away, this may be a read error.

Extraction of RNA together with DNA used roughly 19-32 mg of unsorted bulk tissue. TCR beta cDNA was made from 450 to 550 ng total RNA with a constant-region primer. Libraries of TCR beta came from three nested multiplex PCR rounds with slightly modified ARM-PCR. The two initial PCR rounds, about 9 cycles each, used TRBV1-TRBV30 forward and C-beta reverse primers. TCRdb independently ran MiXCR on the multiplex PCR reads; one entry per CDR3 protein. The sample contains more than 70,000 distinct CDR3 sequences, 69% of which appear only once. What was sequenced was tumor-adjacent normal liver tissue. V is TRBV28 and J is TRBJ1-6, with TRBD1 matching 8 bases. This sequence originates from a man aged 35-49 years with primary liver carcinoma and hepatitis B virus infection. CDR3: CANNRTGGRSPLHF. The DNA of the CDR3 is TGTGCCAACAACCGAACAGGGGGAAGGTCACCCCTCCACTTT.